The subject of this entry is one TCR beta chain. Its target is not known. Reverse transcription of extracted RNA yielded cDNA, which provided the sequencing template. Measured with immunoSEQ multiplex PCR; TCRdb has only the in-frame clones, and not every one. The data show 100,000 or so clones, about 61% seen once. Treatment noted: oral pan-JAK inhibitor, 5-10 mg twice daily. The CDR3 loop spans 13 amino acids. The germline gives CDR1 SGDLS, CDR2 YYNGEE. V lost 3 bases and J 1 base, leaving 7 bases between the germline ends. The data originate from a study of CD8+ T cells in alopecia areata. Overall study results and limits: Within the top 100, expanded CD8+ clones significantly decreased with tofacitinib, as did scalp clonality.

This clonotype was obtained from a human donor with alopecia areata. The rearrangement links TRBV9 to TRBJ1-1; the D is unclear. The sequenced sample was CD8+ T cells sorted from blood, obtained at approximately week 60, from a patient treated with tofacitinib. This chain's CDR3 is CASSAAGNTEAFF. The CDR3 region has the DNA TGTGCCAGCAGCGCCGCAGGGAACACTGAAGCTTTCTTT.